This TCR beta chain was identified during a study of blood T cells in healthy people across ages. A J-beta primer mix and a sample-barcoded 5' primer were used in a second PCR of roughly 6 to 12 cycles. TCRdb ran MiXCR on the 5' RACE reads and lists one entry per CDR3 protein. The table records around 1,000,000 distinct CDR3 sequences, almost 25% of them present only once. Isolated per sample were at least 7 million PBMCs. V was cut by 5 bases and J by 10 bases, with 15 bases left in between. The CDR3 covers 13 residues. Looked up from germline, CDR1 is SGHTA and CDR2 is FQGNSA. A further study also used this sample, focusing on T cells of mothers and their children. That work contributes: Reads recorded for TCR beta CDR3 numbered over 9 million per mother and approximately 2.9 million per child. An overlap that was slightly higher, though non-significant, was seen in related mother-child pairs versus unrelated pairs.

V and J are TRBV7-2 and TRBJ2-1, with D possibly being TRBD1 (5 bases). The sample consisted of blood. This sequence was found in a girl aged 2 to 10 in good health. The CDR3 coding sequence is TGTGCCAGCAGCGTTCAGGGCCTGGGGGAGCAGTTCTTC. This encodes CASSVQGLGEQFF.